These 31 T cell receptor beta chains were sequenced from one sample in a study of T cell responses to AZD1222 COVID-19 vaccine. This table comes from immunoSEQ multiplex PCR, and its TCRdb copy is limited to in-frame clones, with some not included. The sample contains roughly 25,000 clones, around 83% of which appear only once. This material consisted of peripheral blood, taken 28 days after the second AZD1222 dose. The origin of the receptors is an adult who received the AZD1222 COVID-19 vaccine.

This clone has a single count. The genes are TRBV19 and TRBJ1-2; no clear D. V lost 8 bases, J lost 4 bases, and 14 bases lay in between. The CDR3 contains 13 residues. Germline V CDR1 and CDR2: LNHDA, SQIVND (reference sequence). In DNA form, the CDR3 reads TGTGCCAGTCGCTCAGATACACGCTATGGCTACACCTTC. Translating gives CASRSDTRYGYTF.

CDR3 bases: TGTGCCAGCAACCTCCGGGGAGGGAACACCGGGGAGCTGTTTTTT. Amino acids: CASNLRGGNTGELFF. This rearrangement joins TRBV6-5 to TRBJ2-2; weak D call: TRBD2 (6 bases). CDR3 size: 15 residues. Germline CDR1 MNHEY, CDR2 SVGAGI. Trimming left V 7 bases short and J 1 base short, with 13 bases between.

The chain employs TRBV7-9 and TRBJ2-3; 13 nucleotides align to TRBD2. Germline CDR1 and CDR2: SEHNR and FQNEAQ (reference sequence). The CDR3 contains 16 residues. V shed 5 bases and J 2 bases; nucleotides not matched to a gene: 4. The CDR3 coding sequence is TGTGCCAGCAGCGAACTAGCGGGGGGGTTCACAGATACGCAGTATTTT. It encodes CASSELAGGFTDTQYF.

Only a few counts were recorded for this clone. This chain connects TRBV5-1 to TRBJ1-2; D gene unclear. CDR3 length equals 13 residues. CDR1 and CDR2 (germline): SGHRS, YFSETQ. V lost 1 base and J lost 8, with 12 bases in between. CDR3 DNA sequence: TGCGCCAGCAGCTTGCTCGGGGTGAACGGCTACACCTTC. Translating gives CASSLLGVNGYTF.

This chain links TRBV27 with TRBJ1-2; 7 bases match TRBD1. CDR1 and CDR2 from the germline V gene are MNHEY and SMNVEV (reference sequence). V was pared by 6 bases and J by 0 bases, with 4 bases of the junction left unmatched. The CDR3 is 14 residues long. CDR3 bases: TGTGCCAGCAGCTGGGACAGAACTAACTATGGCTACACCTTC. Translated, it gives CASSWDRTNYGYTF.

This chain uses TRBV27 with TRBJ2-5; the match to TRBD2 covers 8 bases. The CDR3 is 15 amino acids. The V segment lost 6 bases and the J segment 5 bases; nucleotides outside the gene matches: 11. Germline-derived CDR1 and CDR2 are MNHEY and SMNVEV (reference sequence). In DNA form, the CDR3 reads TGTGCCAGCAGAAGCGCTGGGACTAGGTCCGAGACCCAGTACTTC. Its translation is CASRSAGTRSETQYF.

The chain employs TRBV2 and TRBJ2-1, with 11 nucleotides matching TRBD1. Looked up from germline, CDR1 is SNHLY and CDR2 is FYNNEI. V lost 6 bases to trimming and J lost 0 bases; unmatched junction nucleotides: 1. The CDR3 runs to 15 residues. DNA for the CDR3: TGTGCCAGCAGGGGGACAGGGGGCTCCTACAATGAGCAGTTCTTC. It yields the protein CASRGTGGSYNEQFF.

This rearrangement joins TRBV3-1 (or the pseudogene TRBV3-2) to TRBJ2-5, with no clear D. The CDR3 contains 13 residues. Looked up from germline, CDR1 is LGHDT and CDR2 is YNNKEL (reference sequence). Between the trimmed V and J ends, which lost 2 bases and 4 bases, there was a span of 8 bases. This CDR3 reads CASSQMSRETQYF. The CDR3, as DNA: TGTGCCAGCAGCCAAATGTCACGAGAGACCCAGTACTTC.

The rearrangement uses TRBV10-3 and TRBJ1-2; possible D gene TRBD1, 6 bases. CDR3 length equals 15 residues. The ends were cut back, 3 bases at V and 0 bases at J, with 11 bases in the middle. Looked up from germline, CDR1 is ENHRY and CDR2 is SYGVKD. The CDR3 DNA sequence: TGTGCCATCAGTGAACAGGGAGGCGCTAACTATGGCTACACCTTC. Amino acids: CAISEQGGANYGYTF.

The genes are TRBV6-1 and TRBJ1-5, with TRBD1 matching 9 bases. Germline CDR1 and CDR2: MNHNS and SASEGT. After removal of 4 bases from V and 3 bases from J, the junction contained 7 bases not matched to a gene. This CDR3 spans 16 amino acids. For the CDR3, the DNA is TGTGCCAGCAGTGGAAGGACAGGGGCCAACAATCAGCCCCAGCATTTT. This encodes CASSGRTGANNQPQHF.

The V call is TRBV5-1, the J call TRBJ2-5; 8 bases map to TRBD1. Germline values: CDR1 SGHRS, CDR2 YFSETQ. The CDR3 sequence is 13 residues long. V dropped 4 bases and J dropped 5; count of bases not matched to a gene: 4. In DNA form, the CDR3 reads TGCGCCAGCAGCCCGGACAGGGTGGAGACCCAGTACTTC. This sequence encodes CASSPDRVETQYF.

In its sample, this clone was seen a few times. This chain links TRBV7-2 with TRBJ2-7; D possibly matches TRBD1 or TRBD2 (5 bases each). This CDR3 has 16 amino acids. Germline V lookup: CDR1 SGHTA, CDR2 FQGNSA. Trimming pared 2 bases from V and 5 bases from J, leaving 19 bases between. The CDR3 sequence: CASSLSPPGFGNEQYF. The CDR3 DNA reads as TGTGCCAGCAGCTTATCCCCGCCAGGGTTCGGGAACGAGCAGTACTTC.

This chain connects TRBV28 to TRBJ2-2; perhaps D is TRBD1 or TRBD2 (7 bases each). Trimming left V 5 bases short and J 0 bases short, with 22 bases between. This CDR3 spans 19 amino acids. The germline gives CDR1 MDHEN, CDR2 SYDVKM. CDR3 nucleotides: TGTGCCAGCAGTACCATGGGGGGGAAACAGGGGACGAACACCGGGGAGCTGTTTTTT. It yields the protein CASSTMGGKQGTNTGELFF.

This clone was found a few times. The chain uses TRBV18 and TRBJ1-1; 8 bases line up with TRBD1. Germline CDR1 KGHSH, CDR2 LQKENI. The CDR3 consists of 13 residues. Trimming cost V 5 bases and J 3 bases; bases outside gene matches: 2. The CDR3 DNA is TGTGCCAGCTCAACAGGGGGGGACACTGAAGCTTTCTTT. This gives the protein CASSTGGDTEAFF.

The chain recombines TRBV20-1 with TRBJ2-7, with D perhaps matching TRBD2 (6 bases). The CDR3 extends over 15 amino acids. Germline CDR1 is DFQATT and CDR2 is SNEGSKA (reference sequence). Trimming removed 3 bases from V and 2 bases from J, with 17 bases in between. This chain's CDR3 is CSASGFVGGTYEQYF. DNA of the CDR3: TGCAGTGCTAGTGGGTTTGTCGGGGGAACCTACGAGCAGTACTTC.

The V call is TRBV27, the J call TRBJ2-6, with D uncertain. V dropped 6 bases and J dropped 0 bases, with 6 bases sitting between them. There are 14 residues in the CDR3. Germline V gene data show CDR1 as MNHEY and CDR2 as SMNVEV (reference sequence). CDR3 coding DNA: TGTGCCAGCAGCCACACCTCTGGGGCCAACGTCCTGACTTTC. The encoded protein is CASSHTSGANVLTF.

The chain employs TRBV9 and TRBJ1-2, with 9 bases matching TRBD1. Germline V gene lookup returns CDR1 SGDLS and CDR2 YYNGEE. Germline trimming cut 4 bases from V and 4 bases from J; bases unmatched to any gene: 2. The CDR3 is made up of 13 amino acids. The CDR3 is CASSQTGGYGYTF. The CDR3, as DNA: TGTGCCAGCAGCCAGACAGGGGGCTATGGCTACACCTTC.

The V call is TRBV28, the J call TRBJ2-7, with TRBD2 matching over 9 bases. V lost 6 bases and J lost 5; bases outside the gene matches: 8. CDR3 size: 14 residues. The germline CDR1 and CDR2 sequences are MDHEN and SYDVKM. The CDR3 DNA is TGTGCCAGCAGCTCTCCGGGACTAGCCCACGAGCAGTACTTC. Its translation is CASSSPGLAHEQYF.

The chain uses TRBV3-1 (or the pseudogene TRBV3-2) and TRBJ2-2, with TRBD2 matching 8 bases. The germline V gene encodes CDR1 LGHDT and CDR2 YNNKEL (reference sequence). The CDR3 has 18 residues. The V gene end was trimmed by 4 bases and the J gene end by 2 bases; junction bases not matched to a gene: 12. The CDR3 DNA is TGTGCCAGCAGCCTCCTAGCGGGTCAAGGGATTAACACCGGGGAGCTGTTTTTT. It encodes CASSLLAGQGINTGELFF.

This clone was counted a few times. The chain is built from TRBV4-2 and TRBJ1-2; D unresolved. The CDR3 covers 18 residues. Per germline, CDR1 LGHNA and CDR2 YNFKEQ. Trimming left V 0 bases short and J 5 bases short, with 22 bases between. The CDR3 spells CASSQDRRVRRHTYGYTF. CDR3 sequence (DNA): TGTGCCAGCAGCCAAGATCGAAGGGTCAGACGCCATACTTATGGCTACACCTTC.

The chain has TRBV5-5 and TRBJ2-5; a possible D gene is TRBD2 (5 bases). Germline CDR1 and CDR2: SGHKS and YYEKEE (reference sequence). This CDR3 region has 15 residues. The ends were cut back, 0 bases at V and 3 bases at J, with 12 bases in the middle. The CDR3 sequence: CASSLVYGIKETQYF. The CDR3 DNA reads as TGTGCCAGCAGCTTGGTATACGGGATTAAAGAGACCCAGTACTTC.

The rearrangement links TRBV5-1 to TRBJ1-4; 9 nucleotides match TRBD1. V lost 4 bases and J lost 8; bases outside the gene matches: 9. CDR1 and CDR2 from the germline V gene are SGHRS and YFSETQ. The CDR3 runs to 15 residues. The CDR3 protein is CASSPAGTGKEKLFF. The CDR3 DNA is TGCGCCAGCAGCCCCGCCGGGACAGGGAAGGAAAAACTGTTTTTT.

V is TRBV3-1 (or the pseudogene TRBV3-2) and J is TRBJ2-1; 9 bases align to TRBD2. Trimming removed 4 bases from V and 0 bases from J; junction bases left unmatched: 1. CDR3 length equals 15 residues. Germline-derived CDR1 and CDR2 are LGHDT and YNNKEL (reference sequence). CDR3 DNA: TGTGCCAGCAGCCTTAGCGGGAGCTCCTACAATGAGCAGTTCTTC. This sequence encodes CASSLSGSSYNEQFF.

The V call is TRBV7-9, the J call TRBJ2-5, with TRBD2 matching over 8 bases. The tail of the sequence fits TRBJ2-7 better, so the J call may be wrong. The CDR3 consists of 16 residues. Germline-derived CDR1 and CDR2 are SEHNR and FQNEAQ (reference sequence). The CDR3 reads CASSSQTSAVSYEQYF. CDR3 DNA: TGTGCCAGCAGCTCACAGACTAGCGCGGTCTCCTACGAGCAGTACTTC.

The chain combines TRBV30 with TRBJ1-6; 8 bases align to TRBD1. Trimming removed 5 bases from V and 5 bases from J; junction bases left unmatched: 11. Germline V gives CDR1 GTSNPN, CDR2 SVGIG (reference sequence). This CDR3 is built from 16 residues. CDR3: CAWGGGQGANNSPLHF. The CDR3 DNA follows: TGTGCCTGGGGAGGGGGCCAGGGGGCTAATAATTCACCCCTCCACTTT.

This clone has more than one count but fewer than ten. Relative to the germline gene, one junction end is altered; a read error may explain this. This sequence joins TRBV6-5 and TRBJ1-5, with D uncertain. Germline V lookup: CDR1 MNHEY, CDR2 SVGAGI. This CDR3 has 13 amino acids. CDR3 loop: CASGDNGNRPQHF. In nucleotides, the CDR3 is TGTGCCAGCGGCGACAATGGCAATCGGCCCCAGCATTTT.

The CDR3 protein is CASSVTGGNYGYTF. The CDR3 coding sequence is TGCGCCAGCAGTGTAACAGGGGGTAACTATGGCTACACCTTC. The chain is built from TRBV10-2 and TRBJ1-2; 8 bases map to TRBD1. This CDR3 has 14 residues. Trimming at V came to 4 bases and at J to 1 base, leaving 2 bases not matched to a gene. CDR1 and CDR2 from the germline V gene are WSHSY and SAAADI.

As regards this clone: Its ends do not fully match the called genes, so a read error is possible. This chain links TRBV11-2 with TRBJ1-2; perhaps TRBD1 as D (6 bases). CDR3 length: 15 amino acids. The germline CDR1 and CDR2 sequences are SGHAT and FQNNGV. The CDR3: CASSLDRQGGYGYTF. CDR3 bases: TGTGCCAGCAGCCTAGACAGGCAAGGAGGCTATGGCTACACCTTC.

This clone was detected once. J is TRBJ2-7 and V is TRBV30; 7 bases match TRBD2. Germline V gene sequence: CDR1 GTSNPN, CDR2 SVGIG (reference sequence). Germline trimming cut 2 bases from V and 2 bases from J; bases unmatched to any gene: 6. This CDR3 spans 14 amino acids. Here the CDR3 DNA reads TGTGCCTGGAGTAAAGCGGGACCCCCCTACGAGCAGTACTTC. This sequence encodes CAWSKAGPPYEQYF.

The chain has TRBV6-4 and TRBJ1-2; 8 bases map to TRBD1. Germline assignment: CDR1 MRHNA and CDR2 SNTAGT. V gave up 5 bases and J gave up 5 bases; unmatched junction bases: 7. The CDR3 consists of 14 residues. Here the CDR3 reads CASSSGTGAYGYTF. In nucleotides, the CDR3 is TGTGCCAGCAGTTCCGGGACAGGAGCATATGGCTACACCTTC.

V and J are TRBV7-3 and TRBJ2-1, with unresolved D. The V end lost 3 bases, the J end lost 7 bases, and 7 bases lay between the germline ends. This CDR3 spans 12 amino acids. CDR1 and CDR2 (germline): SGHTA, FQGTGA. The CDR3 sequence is CASSFQRNEQFF. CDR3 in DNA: TGTGCCAGCAGCTTTCAAAGGAATGAGCAGTTCTTC.